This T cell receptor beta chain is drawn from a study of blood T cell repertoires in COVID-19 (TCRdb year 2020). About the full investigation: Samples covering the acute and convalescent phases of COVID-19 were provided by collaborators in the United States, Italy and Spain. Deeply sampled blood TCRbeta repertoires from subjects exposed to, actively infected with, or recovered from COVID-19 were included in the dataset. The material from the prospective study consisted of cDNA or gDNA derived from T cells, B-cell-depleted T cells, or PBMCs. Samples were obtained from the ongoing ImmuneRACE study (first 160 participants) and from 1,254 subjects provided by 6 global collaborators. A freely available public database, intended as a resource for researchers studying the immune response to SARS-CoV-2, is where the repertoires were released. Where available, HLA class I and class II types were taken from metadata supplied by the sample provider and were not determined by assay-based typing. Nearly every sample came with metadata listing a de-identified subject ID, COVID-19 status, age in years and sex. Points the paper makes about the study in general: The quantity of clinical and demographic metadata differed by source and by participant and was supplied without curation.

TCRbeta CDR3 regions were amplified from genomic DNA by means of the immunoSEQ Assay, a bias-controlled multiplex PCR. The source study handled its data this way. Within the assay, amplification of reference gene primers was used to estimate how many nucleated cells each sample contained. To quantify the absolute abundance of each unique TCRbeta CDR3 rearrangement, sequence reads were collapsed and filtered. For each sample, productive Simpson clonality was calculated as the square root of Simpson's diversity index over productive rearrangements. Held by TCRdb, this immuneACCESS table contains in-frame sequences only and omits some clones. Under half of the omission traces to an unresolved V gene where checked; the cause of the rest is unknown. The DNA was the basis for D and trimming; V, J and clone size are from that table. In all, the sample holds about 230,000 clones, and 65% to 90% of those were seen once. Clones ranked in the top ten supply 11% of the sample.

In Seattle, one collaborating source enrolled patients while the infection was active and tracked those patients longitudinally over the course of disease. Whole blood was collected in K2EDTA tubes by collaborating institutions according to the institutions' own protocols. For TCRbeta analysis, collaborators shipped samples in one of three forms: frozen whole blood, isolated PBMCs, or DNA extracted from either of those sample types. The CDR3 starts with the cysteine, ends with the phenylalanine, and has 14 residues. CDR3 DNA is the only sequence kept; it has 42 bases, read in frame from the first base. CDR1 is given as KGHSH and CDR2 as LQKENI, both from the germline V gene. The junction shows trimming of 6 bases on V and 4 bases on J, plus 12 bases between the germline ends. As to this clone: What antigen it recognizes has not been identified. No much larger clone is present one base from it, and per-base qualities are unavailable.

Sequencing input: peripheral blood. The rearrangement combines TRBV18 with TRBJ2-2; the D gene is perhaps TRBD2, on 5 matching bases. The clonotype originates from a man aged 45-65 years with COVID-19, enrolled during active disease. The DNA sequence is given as TGTGCCAGCTCTCTACTAGAAAGCACCGGGGAGCTGTTTTTT. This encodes CASSLLESTGELFF.